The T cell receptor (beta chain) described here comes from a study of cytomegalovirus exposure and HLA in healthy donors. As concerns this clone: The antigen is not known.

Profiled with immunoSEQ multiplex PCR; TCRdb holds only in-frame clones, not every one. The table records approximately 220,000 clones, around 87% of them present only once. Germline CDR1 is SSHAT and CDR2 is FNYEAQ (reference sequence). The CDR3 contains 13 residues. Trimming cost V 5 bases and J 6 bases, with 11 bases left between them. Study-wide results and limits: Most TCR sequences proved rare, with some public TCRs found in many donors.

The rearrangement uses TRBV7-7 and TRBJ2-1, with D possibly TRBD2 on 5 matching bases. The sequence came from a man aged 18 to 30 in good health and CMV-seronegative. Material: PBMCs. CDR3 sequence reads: CASSERAVNEQFF. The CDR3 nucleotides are TGTGCCAGCAGCGAGAGGGCAGTCAATGAGCAGTTCTTC.